This T cell receptor (beta chain) was sequenced in a study of control samples from healthy donors and cancer patients. Method: immunoSEQ multiplex PCR; TCRdb's copy keeps in-frame clones and lacks some. The table has 200,000 or so clones, just under 95% seen once. The length of the CDR3 is 13 residues. Deletions cut 5 bases from V and 3 bases from J, with 8 bases between. The germline V gene has CDR1 LNHDA and CDR2 SQIVND (reference sequence). This receptor was taken from a man aged 50 or older in good health. Sequencing was performed on blood. This chain uses TRBV19 with TRBJ1-5; D ambiguous. CDR3 sequence reads: CASSRELNQPQHF. CDR3 nucleotides: TGTGCCAGTAGTCGGGAACTCAATCAGCCCCAGCATTTT.